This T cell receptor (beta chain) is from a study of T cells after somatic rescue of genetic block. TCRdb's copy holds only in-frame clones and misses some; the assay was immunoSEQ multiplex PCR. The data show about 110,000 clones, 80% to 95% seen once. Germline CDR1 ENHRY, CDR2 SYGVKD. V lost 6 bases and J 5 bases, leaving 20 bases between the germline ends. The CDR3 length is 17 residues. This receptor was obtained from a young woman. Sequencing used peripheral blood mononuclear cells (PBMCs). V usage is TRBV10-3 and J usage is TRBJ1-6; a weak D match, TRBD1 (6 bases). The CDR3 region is CAISEARRQGHNSPLHF. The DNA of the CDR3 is TGTGCCATCAGCGAGGCCCGACGGCAGGGGCATAATTCACCCCTCCACTTT.